This is a list of T cell receptor beta chains from one sample in a study of T cells in Graves' hyperthyroidism and ophthalmopathy. TCRdb processed the multiplex PCR reads anew with MiXCR; each CDR3 protein has one entry. The data hold 300,000 to 450,000 distinct CDR3 sequences, with more than 12% observed a single time. The source material was blood. Receptor source: a woman aged 25 to 39 with Graves' hyperthyroidism. Each CDR3 is given with its conserved first and last residue. D genes are given only for firm matches. Some rows mark clone size as missing; the rest say once, few, many or name a class of expanded clone.

v_call	d_call	j_call	clone_size	cdr3_nt	cdr3_aa
TRBV18	-	TRBJ2-1	many	TGTGCCAGCTCGCCAGACAAAAGGCACAATGAGCAGTTCTTC	CASSPDKRHNEQFF
TRBV15	TRBD1	TRBJ2-3	-	TGTGCCACCAGCAGACCACAGGGGGAGACAGATACGCAGTATTTT	CATSRPQGETDTQYF
TRBV2	TRBD2	TRBJ2-5	many	TGTGCCAGCATACTAGCGGGAGGCCAAGAGACCCAGTACTTC	CASILAGGQETQYF
TRBV5-1	-	TRBJ2-1	many	TGCGCCAGCAGCGTCGGACAGCTCTCCTACAATGAGCAGTTCTTC	CASSVGQLSYNEQFF
TRBV24-1	-	TRBJ2-3	few	TGTGCCACCAGTGATGAGTGGGATACGCAGTATTTT	CATSDEWDTQYF
TRBV28	-	TRBJ1-6	-	TGTGCCAGCAGTCCCACGCCGGGATGGACCTATAATTCACCCCTCCACTTT	CASSPTPGWTYNSPLHF
TRBV19	-	TRBJ1-1	few	TGTGCCAGCCGATTAATACCCGCGAACACTGAAGCTTTCTTT	CASRLIPANTEAFF
TRBV5-1	-	TRBJ2-5	-	TGCGCCAGCAGCTCCTCGGACAGTAGGCTAGAGACCCAGTACTTC	CASSSSDSRLETQYF
TRBV18	TRBD2	TRBJ2-6	few	TGTGCCAGCTCACGTCTAGCGGGGAGCTCTGGGGCCAACGTCCTGACTTTC	CASSRLAGSSGANVLTF
TRBV30	-	TRBJ1-2	many	TGTGCCTGGAGCTCCCAATGGGGATCCTATGGCTACACCTTC	CAWSSQWGSYGYTF
TRBV6-1	TRBD1	TRBJ1-5	many	TGTGCCAGCAGCTCGAAGGACAGGGGTGGCAATCAGCCCCAGCATTTT	CASSSKDRGGNQPQHF
TRBV7-9	-	TRBJ1-6	many	TGTGCCAGCAGCTTAGGGGGCGTCGACAATTCACCCCTCCACTTT	CASSLGGVDNSPLHF
TRBV19	-	TRBJ1-1	many	TGTGCCAGTAGTATTAAGGTATCGACCACTGAAGCTTTCTTT	CASSIKVSTTEAFF
TRBV2	TRBD2	TRBJ2-2	few	TGTGCCAGCACCGGACTAGCGGGAATAACCGGGGAGCTGTTTTTT	CASTGLAGITGELFF
TRBV7-8	TRBD1	TRBJ2-7	few	TGTGCCAGCAGCCACGGACAGGGGAGAGAGCAGTACTTC	CASSHGQGREQYF
TRBV29-1	-	TRBJ1-2	-	TGCAGCGTTGAGTGGGCGCAGATCTATGGCTACACCTTC	CSVEWAQIYGYTF
TRBV15	-	TRBJ1-1	many	TGTGCCACCAGCCCAGGGTTCGGCACTGAAGCTTTCTTT	CATSPGFGTEAFF
TRBV12-3/TRBV12-4	-	TRBJ1-1	many	TGTGCCAGCAGCCCCGCACAGAACACTGAAGCTTTCTTT	CASSPAQNTEAFF
TRBV12-3/TRBV12-4	-	TRBJ1-2	few	TGTGCCAGCAGTTTAGTGGCAGGGATCTATGGCTACACCTTC	CASSLVAGIYGYTF
TRBV7-9	TRBD2	TRBJ2-7	many	TGTGCCAGCAGCGCCTTAGGGAGGGACGAGCAGTACTTC	CASSALGRDEQYF
TRBV7-2	TRBD2	TRBJ2-2	many	TGTGCCAGCAGCTTAAATCCTAGCGGGACCACCGGGGAGCTGTTTTTT	CASSLNPSGTTGELFF
TRBV9	TRBD2	TRBJ2-2	-	TGTGCCAGCAGCGTGCAGGCAGCGGGAGCGAACACCGGGGAGCTGTTTTTT	CASSVQAAGANTGELFF
TRBV5-1	TRBD1	TRBJ2-7	-	TGCGCCAGCAGCCCGGGACAGGACGCCTACGAGCAGTACTTC	CASSPGQDAYEQYF
TRBV12-3/TRBV12-4	-	TRBJ2-6	many	TGTGCCAGCAGTCAACCGGGACACCCTTCTGGGGCCAACGTCCTGACTTTC	CASSQPGHPSGANVLTF
TRBV5-1	-	TRBJ2-2	few	TGCGCCAGCAGCTCCAGAGCCGGGGAGCTGTTTTTT	CASSSRAGELFF
TRBV12-3/TRBV12-4	TRBD1	TRBJ2-4	few	TGTGCCAGCAGGGACAGGGTAAACATTCAGTACTTC	CASRDRVNIQYF
TRBV5-1	-	TRBJ1-2	-	TGCGCCAGCAGCCACGGAAGGGACCCCAACTATGGCTACACCTTC	CASSHGRDPNYGYTF
TRBV30	TRBD1	TRBJ2-4	many	TGTGCCTGGAGGAACAGGGGTTCCAAAAACATTCAGTACTTC	CAWRNRGSKNIQYF
TRBV27	TRBD1	TRBJ1-4	-	TGTGCCAGCAGGACCCGGGACAGGGAATGGGCAACTAATGAAAAACTGTTTTTT	CASRTRDREWATNEKLFF
TRBV28	-	TRBJ2-1	-	TGTGCCAGCAGTAATCGGGACCCCTTAGGTAATGAGCAGTTCTTC	CASSNRDPLGNEQFF
TRBV3-1	TRBD1	TRBJ1-2	many	TGTGCCAGCAGCCACCACGACAGGGGAGAAGGCTACACCTTC	CASSHHDRGEGYTF